The 8 T cell receptor beta chains listed next were all sequenced from one sample in a study of Graves' ophthalmopathy and Graves' hyperthyroidism. RNA transcripts were the template, and TCR beta CDR3 regions were amplified from them. An opening RT-PCR round employed HTBI primers and preceded a second-round multiplex PCR. TCRdb redid the calling of the multiplex PCR reads with MiXCR, one entry per CDR3 protein. The sample lists around 590,000 distinct CDR3 sequences, under 45% seen once, with about 4.2% in the top ten. Sequencing was performed on peripheral blood or thyroid tissue (not recorded which). Receptors were obtained from an adult man with Graves' hyperthyroidism.

The chain is built from TRBV2 and TRBJ2-2; perhaps TRBD1 as D (6 bases). This CDR3 comprises 11 residues. Germline CDR1 reads SNHLY; CDR2 reads FYNNEI. Trimming left V 6 bases short and J 13 bases short, with 12 bases between. The CDR3 DNA reads TGTGCCAGCAGCTTTGGCAGGGGGCTGTTTTTT. Its protein product is CASSFGRGLFF.

This clonotype was detected ten times or more. The chain joins TRBV9 to TRBJ1-3, with D possibly matching TRBD1 (5 bases). From germline, CDR1 is SGDLS and CDR2 YYNGEE. Trimming removed 0 bases at V and 4 bases at J, with 8 bases between. The CDR3 covers 14 residues. CDR3 region: CASSVGTTGNTIYF. CDR3 DNA sequence: TGTGCCAGCAGCGTAGGGACAACCGGAAACACCATATATTTT.

The rearrangement uses TRBV10-2 and TRBJ1-5, with TRBD1 as a possible D gene (6 bases). There are 12 residues in the CDR3. V lost 6 bases to trimming and J lost 7 bases, with 10 bases between them. The germline V gene encodes CDR1 WSHSY and CDR2 SAAADI. CDR3 sequence: CASRPGVQPQHF. The CDR3 DNA reads as TGCGCCAGCAGGCCAGGGGTGCAGCCCCAGCATTTT.

The chain joins TRBV5-6 to TRBJ1-1; D perhaps matches TRBD1 (5 bases). The germline V gene encodes CDR1 SGHDT and CDR2 YYEEEE. This CDR3 has 15 amino acids. Trimming took 4 bases from V and 6 from J, leaving 19 bases between them. The CDR3 nucleotides read TGTGCCAGCAGCCCAATACACAGGTCCGGCGCTGAAGCTTTCTTT. Protein product: CASSPIHRSGAEAFF.

A remark on this clonotype: A much larger clone lies a single base off, so this may be a read error. This chain connects TRBV7-9 to TRBJ2-7, with 8 bases fitting TRBD1. Germline V lookup: CDR1 SEHNR, CDR2 FQNEAQ (reference sequence). This CDR3 contains 12 residues. The CDR3: CAGDRRDHEQYF. Here the CDR3 DNA reads TGTGCTGGGGACAGGAGGGACCACGAGCAGTACTTC. The whole variable domain, remainder taken from reference TRBV7-9 and TRBJ2-7, is DTGVSQNPRHKITKRGQNVTFRCDPISEHNRLYWYRQTLGQGPEFLTYFQNEAQLEKSRLLSDRFSAERPKGSFSTLEIQRTEQGDSAMYLCAGDRRDHEQYFGPGTRLTVT.

The chain recombines TRBV2 with TRBJ2-3; D remains unclear. V was cut by 7 bases and J by 0 bases, with 17 bases left in between. The CDR3 consists of 16 residues. Germline V gene lookup returns CDR1 SNHLY and CDR2 FYNNEI. CDR3: CASKYRLGGSTDTQYF. CDR3 DNA sequence: TGTGCCAGCAAATATCGGTTGGGTGGTAGCACAGATACGCAGTATTTT. The full variable domain, completed using reference TRBV2 and TRBJ2-3, is EPEVTQTPSHQVTQMGQEVILRCVPISNHLYFYWYRQILGQKVEFLVSFYNNEISEKSEIFDDQFSVERPDGSNFTLKIRSTKLEDSAMYFCASKYRLGGSTDTQYFGPGTRLTVL.

The V and J genes are TRBV12-3 or TRBV12-4 and TRBJ2-3, with TRBD2 as a possible D gene (7 bases). The ends were cut back, 4 bases at V and 0 bases at J, with 20 bases in the middle. The CDR3 covers 18 residues. CDR3 sequence (DNA): TGTGCCAGCAGTTCGGGAGAACGGGGGGCGTATAGCACAGATACGCAGTATTTT. Amino acid sequence: CASSSGERGAYSTDTQYF.

V gene TRBV10-3 combines with J gene TRBJ1-3, with TRBD1 matching over 7 bases. This CDR3 comprises 17 residues. V shed 2 bases, J shed 0 bases, and the junction held 7 bases outside the gene matches. CDR1 is ENHRY, CDR2 SYGVKD, per germline. CDR3 sequence reads: CAISEGLRGDSGNTIYF. The CDR3 nucleotides read TGTGCCATCAGTGAGGGGCTCAGGGGGGACTCTGGAAACACCATATATTTT.